The rows below give T cell receptor beta chains drawn from one sample of a study of cytomegalovirus exposure and HLA in healthy donors. This table comes from immunoSEQ multiplex PCR, and its TCRdb copy is limited to in-frame clones, with some not included. The sample lists some 200,000 clones, around nine tenths occurring once. The material sequenced was PBMCs. These receptors all come from a man between 25 and 39 years old in good health and CMV-seropositive. The CDR3 runs from the conserved cysteine through the conserved F or W. Rows may omit the clone size; those that give it use once, few, many or a size class.

V: TRBV20-1; J: TRBJ2-5; size: -; CDR3: CSSGGGETQYF
V: TRBV10-3; J: TRBJ1-6; size: -; CDR3: CAISEGQGARNSPLHF
V: TRBV30; J: TRBJ1-5; size: -; CDR3: CAWSPMGLFNQPQHF
V: TRBV11-2; J: TRBJ1-6; size: -; CDR3: CASSRGPIYNSPLHF
V: TRBV4-1; J: TRBJ1-2; size: -; CDR3: CASSRERNGQTLSYGYTF
V: TRBV6-5; J: TRBJ2-7; size: once; CDR3: CASSFNYEQYF
V: TRBV7-6; J: TRBJ1-2; size: -; CDR3: CASSQTGGAHGYTF
V: TRBV15; J: TRBJ1-2; size: -; CDR3: CATNAQGHPEEIDDGYTF
V: TRBV27; J: TRBJ1-6; size: -; CDR3: CASSPTGGRLSPLHF
V: TRBV6-5; J: TRBJ2-7; size: -; CDR3: CASSWRPRQEQYF
V: TRBV29-1; J: TRBJ1-1; size: -; CDR3: CSVDPGHPSDTEAFF
V: TRBV11-2; J: TRBJ2-1; size: -; CDR3: CASWWQGNDEQFF
V: TRBV10-2; J: TRBJ2-2; size: -; CDR3: CASSELLAGRGTGELFF
V: TRBV18; J: TRBJ2-4; size: -; CDR3: CASSPPGGGAAKNIQYF
V: TRBV6-6; J: TRBJ2-5; size: -; CDR3: CASSYISTPETQYF
V: TRBV7-9; J: TRBJ1-4; size: -; CDR3: CASSLRAGEKLFF
V: TRBV6-5; J: TRBJ1-1; size: once; CDR3: CASSYGSVEYGEAFF
V: TRBV14; J: TRBJ2-6; size: -; CDR3: CASGNSGANVLTF
V: TRBV5-4; J: TRBJ1-5; size: many; CDR3: CASSWGSNQPQHF
V: TRBV7-9; J: TRBJ1-4; size: once; CDR3: CASSLLGGWEKLFF
V: TRBV9; J: TRBJ2-5; size: -; CDR3: CASSRGGIQETQYF
V: TRBV9; J: TRBJ1-5; size: -; CDR3: CASSDNRGQPQHF
V: TRBV6-5; J: TRBJ2-2; size: few; CDR3: CASSYRQGNTGELFF
V: TRBV2; J: TRBJ2-7; size: -; CDR3: CASSEAIGQGSYEQYF
V: TRBV30; J: TRBJ1-6; size: -; CDR3: CAWTRTGRSPLHF
V: TRBV27; J: TRBJ1-2; size: -; CDR3: CASSLSGGGYTF
V: TRBV30; J: TRBJ1-1; size: -; CDR3: CAWSVQENTEAFF
V: TRBV7-9; J: TRBJ1-6; size: few; CDR3: CASSPRTGNSPLHF
V: TRBV2; J: TRBJ2-7; size: -; CDR3: CASRQASSYEQYF
V: TRBV5-6; J: TRBJ2-7; size: -; CDR3: CASSPGTGLYEQYF
V: TRBV4-3; J: TRBJ1-2; size: -; CDR3: CASSQAQKSNYGYTF
V: TRBV29-1; J: TRBJ1-4; size: -; CDR3: CSVGQVINEKLFF
V: TRBV2; J: TRBJ1-1; size: few; CDR3: CASSERGGISTEAFF
V: TRBV21-1; J: TRBJ2-5; size: -; CDR3: CASKETQYF
V: TRBV2; J: TRBJ2-5; size: -; CDR3: CASKLRLETQYF
V: TRBV4-3; J: TRBJ2-7; size: -; CDR3: CASSQEGGQGLHEQYF
V: TRBV5-6; J: TRBJ2-1; size: -; CDR3: CASSLGGTRNEQFF